Shown below are 4 T cell receptor beta chains from a single sample sequenced in a study of cytomegalovirus exposure and HLA in healthy donors. Researchers ran the PCR with 60 Vbeta and 13 Jbeta primers. Sequenced by immunoSEQ multiplex PCR; TCRdb stores in-frame clones only, minus some. The sample contains about 130,000 clones, less than 85% of which appear only once. Sequencing was carried out using PBMCs. Receptors originate from a man younger than 35 in good health and CMV-seropositive.

This clone showed up just once. The chain links TRBV29-1 to TRBJ2-7, with 12 bases that match TRBD1. This CDR3 comprises 15 residues. V gave up 7 bases and J gave up 7 bases; unmatched junction bases: 14. Germline V gene sequence: CDR1 SQVTM, CDR2 ANQGSEA. CDR3 nucleotides: TGCAGCGCTAAATCCGGGACAGGGGGCATTGGGGAGCAGTACTTC. Its protein product is CSAKSGTGGIGEQYF.

V usage is TRBV4-1 and J usage is TRBJ2-2, with D possibly TRBD1 on 6 matching bases. Per germline, CDR1 MGHRA and CDR2 YSYEKL. V lost 3 bases and J 0 bases, leaving 14 bases between the germline ends. The CDR3 is made up of 17 amino acids. CDR3 protein: CASSQVLTGANTGELFF. CDR3 DNA sequence: TGCGCCAGCAGCCAGGTGTTGACAGGTGCGAACACCGGGGAGCTGTTTTTT.

This sequence joins TRBV6-5 and TRBJ2-6; D unclear. Germline V gene lookup returns CDR1 MNHEY and CDR2 SVGAGI. The CDR3 extends over 15 amino acids. V was cut by 10 bases and J by 0 bases, with 13 bases left in between. The CDR3 bases are TGTGCCACTCGTCCCCTTTTCTCTGGGGCCAACGTCCTGACTTTC. Translating gives CATRPLFSGANVLTF.

This clone came up a few times. The chain employs TRBV29-1 and TRBJ1-2, with 7 bases matching TRBD1. Germline CDR1 reads SQVTM; CDR2 reads ANQGSEA. The V gene end was trimmed by 6 bases and the J gene end by 0 bases; junction bases not matched to a gene: 7. CDR3 size: 14 residues. The CDR3 coding sequence is TGCAGCGTCGTCCCCGGGACAGCTAACTATGGCTACACCTTC. This translates into CSVVPGTANYGYTF.